Listed below are T cell receptor beta chains from one sample, sequenced in a study of cytomegalovirus exposure and HLA in healthy donors. TCRdb keeps only in-frame clones here, not all; method: immunoSEQ multiplex PCR. The sample holds 100,000 to 150,000 clones. The sample consisted of PBMCs. The receptors stem from a man aged 35 to 55 in good health and CMV-seronegative. Both conserved end residues are part of each CDR3. A D gene is named only where the DNA matches it firmly.

CDR3aa,CDR3nt,j_gene,v_gene,d_gene
CASSPGLGPETQYF,TGTGCCAGCAGCCCAGGACTAGGGCCAGAGACCCAGTACTTC,TRBJ2-5,TRBV13,TRBD2
CASSFHQGASEQYF,TGTGCCAGCAGTTTCCACCAGGGAGCTAGCGAGCAGTACTTC,TRBJ2-7,TRBV28,.
CASRAETDTQYF,TGTGCCAGCAGAGCCGAGACAGATACGCAGTATTTT,TRBJ2-3,TRBV7-3,.
CASSLGLAFSDTQYF,TGTGCCAGCAGCTTGGGCCTAGCGTTTTCGGATACGCAGTATTTT,TRBJ2-3,TRBV7-8,.
CASSLSMQGTNEKLFF,TGTGCCAGCAGTTTATCGATGCAGGGGACTAATGAAAAACTGTTTTTT,TRBJ1-4,TRBV27,.
CASSSSILGSTDTQYF,TGTGCCAGCAGTTCCTCTATACTAGGTAGCACAGATACGCAGTATTTT,TRBJ2-3,TRBV6-5,.
CAISDWTSDSYEQYF,TGTGCCATCAGTGATTGGACTAGCGACTCCTACGAGCAGTACTTC,TRBJ2-7,TRBV10-3,TRBD2
CASSALGTGGNQPQHF,TGTGCCAGCAGTGCATTGGGGACAGGGGGCAATCAGCCCCAGCATTTT,TRBJ1-5,TRBV2,TRBD1
CASKPTSSYNEQFF,TGTGCCAGCAAACCAACAAGCTCCTACAATGAGCAGTTCTTC,TRBJ2-1,TRBV2,.
CASRDREGLNIQYF,TGTGCCAGCAGGGACAGGGAGGGGTTGAACATTCAGTACTTC,TRBJ2-4,TRBV2,.
CASSETGSGYEQYF,TGCGCCAGCAGTGAGACGGGCTCGGGGTACGAGCAGTACTTC,TRBJ2-7,TRBV10-1,.
CASSLGRLADGELFF,TGTGCCAGCAGCTTGGGCCGACTAGCGGACGGGGAGCTGTTTTTT,TRBJ2-2,TRBV5-6,TRBD2
CASSRTGGGYGYTF,TGTGCCAGCAGCAGAACAGGGGGCGGTTATGGCTACACCTTC,TRBJ1-2,TRBV7-9,TRBD1
CASSEGAEEPTDTQYF,TGTGCCAGCAGTGAAGGAGCGGAAGAGCCCACAGATACGCAGTATTTT,TRBJ2-3,TRBV6-1,.
CASTTGLGTTNEKLFF,TGCGCCAGCACCACAGGTTTGGGGACAACTAATGAAAAACTGTTTTTT,TRBJ1-4,TRBV5-1,.
CASSSRDSSYEQYF,TGTGCCAGCAGCTCCCGGGACAGTTCCTACGAGCAGTACTTC,TRBJ2-7,TRBV5-6,TRBD1
CASSLYDGSYDTQYF,TGTGCCAGCAGCCTCTATGACGGGAGCTACGATACGCAGTATTTT,TRBJ2-3,TRBV7-3,.
CASSFAGLFYEQYF,TGTGCCAGCAGTTTCGCGGGACTTTTCTACGAGCAGTACTTC,TRBJ2-7,TRBV6-5,.
CASSLGLAGAYEQYF,TGTGCCAGCAGCTTGGGACTAGCGGGAGCATACGAGCAGTACTTC,TRBJ2-7,TRBV13,TRBD2
CASSYSGVSYEQYF,TGTGCCAGCAGTTATAGCGGGGTCTCCTACGAGCAGTACTTC,TRBJ2-7,TRBV6-1,TRBD2
CASSSSRVAYEQYF,TGTGCCAGCAGTTCAAGCAGGGTGGCCTACGAGCAGTACTTC,TRBJ2-7,TRBV6-5,.
CASSQMTASTLSYEQYF,TGCGCCAGCAGCCAAATGACTGCCTCAACCCTCTCCTACGAGCAGTACTTC,TRBJ2-7,TRBV4-1,.
CASSSGLAGQETQYF,TGTGCCAGCAGCTCCGGACTAGCGGGCCAAGAGACCCAGTACTTC,TRBJ2-5,TRBV27,TRBD2
CASSLGQGRSYEQYF,TGTGCCAGCAGCCTGGGACAGGGGAGGTCCTACGAGCAGTACTTC,TRBJ2-7,TRBV7-9,TRBD1
CASSLELAGAGETQYF,TGTGCCAGCAGCTTAGAACTAGCGGGAGCAGGGGAGACCCAGTACTTC,TRBJ2-5,TRBV7-8,TRBD2
CASSPVGLAKNIQYF,TGTGCCAGCAGTCCAGTGGGGCTAGCCAAAAACATTCAGTACTTC,TRBJ2-4,TRBV6-5,.
CASSYSGHGPFEQYF,TGTGCCAGCAGTTACTCGGGACATGGACCTTTCGAGCAGTACTTC,TRBJ2-7,TRBV6-5,.
CASSSHTLASYEQYF,TGTGCCAGCAGTTCTCACACCTTAGCGTCTTACGAGCAGTACTTC,TRBJ2-7,TRBV28,.
CASSKDWLAEQFF,TGTGCCAGCAGCAAAGACTGGCTAGCGGAGCAGTTCTTC,TRBJ2-1,TRBV21-1,.
CAWSWGLGGGLTDTQYF,TGTGCCTGGAGTTGGGGGCTGGGCGGGGGACTCACAGATACGCAGTATTTT,TRBJ2-3,TRBV30,.
CASSQGPGANSGYTF,TGCGCCAGCAGCCAAGGTCCCGGTGCAAACTCTGGCTACACCTTC,TRBJ1-2,TRBV4-1,.
CAIRKGTGEEKLFF,TGTGCCATCAGGAAGGGGACAGGGGAGGAAAAACTGTTTTTT,TRBJ1-4,TRBV10-3,TRBD1
CASSLDRDGEQFF,TGTGCCAGCTCACTGGACAGGGACGGTGAGCAGTTCTTC,TRBJ2-1,TRBV18,TRBD1
CASSRETGLSGELFF,TGTGCCAGCAGCCGCGAGACAGGTTTATCCGGGGAGCTGTTTTTT,TRBJ2-2,TRBV4-2,.
CARSLSGDLNTGELFF,TGTGCCAGAAGCTTGTCAGGGGACCTTAACACCGGGGAGCTGTTTTTT,TRBJ2-2,TRBV5-3,.
CASSPSRTDSGNTIYF,TGTGCCAGCTCACCATCCCGGACAGATTCTGGAAACACCATATATTTT,TRBJ1-3,TRBV18,.
CASSKGLAFYEQYF,TGCGCCAGCAGCAAGGGACTAGCCTTCTACGAGCAGTACTTC,TRBJ2-7,TRBV5-1,TRBD2
CASSLAPGRGSDTQYF,TGCGCCAGCAGCTTGGCACCGGGTCGGGGTTCAGATACGCAGTATTTT,TRBJ2-3,TRBV5-1,.
CASSLGPLAGDSYNEQFF,TGTGCCAGCAGCTTAGGGCCGCTAGCGGGAGACTCCTACAATGAGCAGTTCTTC,TRBJ2-1,TRBV5-6,TRBD2
CAWSGRGPTGANVLTF,TGTGCCTGGAGCGGGAGGGGCCCAACTGGGGCCAACGTCCTGACTTTC,TRBJ2-6,TRBV30,TRBD2
CASRAYQGLEAFF,TGTGCCAGCAGGGCTTATCAGGGTTTGGAAGCTTTCTTT,TRBJ1-1,TRBV11-2,.
CASSLEPNTYYEQYF,TGCGCCAGCAGCTTGGAGCCTAATACCTACTACGAGCAGTACTTC,TRBJ2-7,TRBV5-1,.